A single sample gave rise to the 29 T cell receptor beta chains below, sequenced in a study of blood T cell repertoires in COVID-19. Assay used: immunoSEQ multiplex PCR; TCRdb lists only in-frame clones, some missing. The sample lists 140,000 to 150,000 clones, over 75% occurring once. The sequenced sample was PBMCs or T cells enriched from blood (not recorded which). The receptors were gathered from a woman aged 25 to 39 with acute COVID-19.

The chain uses TRBV18 and TRBJ1-4; no clear D. This CDR3 contains 13 residues. Trimming took 6 bases from V and 6 from J, leaving 11 bases between them. CDR1 KGHSH and CDR2 LQKENI come from the germline V gene. CDR3 protein: CASSRVVDEKLFF. The CDR3 nucleotides read TGTGCCAGCTCCCGTGTCGTCGATGAAAAACTGTTTTTT. Using reference TRBV18 and TRBJ1-4 for the parts outside the CDR3, the full variable domain is NAGVMQNPRHLVRRRGQEARLRCSPMKGHSHVYWYRQLPEEGLKFMVYLQKENIIDESGMPKERFSAEFPKEGPSILRIQQVVRGDSAAYFCASSRVVDEKLFFGSGTQLSVL.

V is TRBV9 and J is TRBJ1-1; 7 bases are shared with TRBD1. The germline V gene encodes CDR1 SGDLS and CDR2 YYNGEE. The CDR3 length is 16 residues. The trim removed 0 bases at V and 1 base at J, leaving 6 bases unmatched. The CDR3 sequence is CASSVGEGAGNTEAFF. Here the CDR3 DNA reads TGTGCCAGCAGCGTAGGCGAGGGGGCCGGGAACACTGAAGCTTTCTTT.

The chain is built from TRBV24-1 and TRBJ2-3; 8 bases fit TRBD2. Germline CDR1 is KGHDR and CDR2 is SFDVKD. CDR3 length equals 17 residues. Trimming took 0 bases from V and 0 from J; bases not matched to a gene: 4. The CDR3 DNA is TGTGCCACCAGTGATTTGTGGGCTAGCGGGAGCACAGATACGCAGTATTTT. Translation gives CATSDLWASGSTDTQYF.

This clone was seen a single time. The chain has TRBV7-9 and TRBJ2-5; 7 bases match TRBD1. Per germline, CDR1 SEHNR and CDR2 FQNEAQ (reference sequence). The CDR3 length is 16 residues. V trimming: 5 bases; J trimming: 4 bases; junction bases outside the gene matches: 13. The CDR3 region is CASSAEDLGGRETQYF. The CDR3 region has the DNA TGTGCCAGCAGCGCCGAGGACTTAGGGGGCAGAGAGACCCAGTACTTC.

This chain joins TRBV28 and TRBJ2-1; 8 bases agree with TRBD2. The germline V gene encodes CDR1 MDHEN and CDR2 SYDVKM. The CDR3 sequence is 15 residues long. Trimming removed 0 bases from V and 6 bases from J; junction bases left unmatched: 4. In DNA form, the CDR3 reads TGTGCCAGCAGTTTATGGAGCGGGAGTGGCAATGAGCAGTTCTTC. It yields the protein CASSLWSGSGNEQFF.

The chain couples TRBV28 to TRBJ1-5, with TRBD1 matching 8 bases. Germline CDR1 reads MDHEN; CDR2 reads SYDVKM. With 2 bases clipped from V and 3 bases from J, the junction kept 6 bases outside the gene matches. The CDR3 has 16 amino acids. This CDR3 reads CASSLIGTGNNQPQHF. The CDR3, as DNA: TGTGCCAGCAGTTTAATCGGGACAGGAAACAATCAGCCCCAGCATTTT.

The CDR3 nucleotides are TGTGCCAGCAGTCTTAGCGGGAGACTCGACGAGCAGTACTTC. Its translation: CASSLSGRLDEQYF. The rearrangement uses TRBV9 and TRBJ2-7, with 9 positions matching TRBD2. The germline V gene encodes CDR1 SGDLS and CDR2 YYNGEE. Trimming at V came to 5 bases and at J to 5 bases, leaving 8 bases not matched to a gene. The CDR3 runs 14 residues.

V and J are TRBV27 and TRBJ1-2, with TRBD1 as a possible D gene (5 bases). Germline V gene data show CDR1 as MNHEY and CDR2 as SMNVEV (reference sequence). Trimming left V 3 bases short and J 1 base short, with 9 bases between. The CDR3 loop spans 14 amino acids. Written as DNA, the CDR3 is TGTGCCAGCAGTTTCGCGGGGCTTAACTATGGCTACACCTTC. As protein: CASSFAGLNYGYTF.

The CDR3 region is CASSSLRGAGAFF. The CDR3 bases are TGTGCCAGCAGTTCCCTCAGGGGGGCGGGGGCTTTCTTT. The rearrangement links TRBV28 to TRBJ1-1, with 7 bases aligning to TRBD1. The J segment lost 11 bases and the V segment lost 4 bases, leaving 10 bases of the junction unmatched. The CDR3 spans 13 residues. The germline gives CDR1 MDHEN, CDR2 SYDVKM.

The chain recombines TRBV18 with TRBJ2-5, with TRBD1 matching over 7 bases. Trimming took 5 bases from V and 5 from J; bases not matched to a gene: 5. The CDR3 is 13 residues long. Germline V lookup: CDR1 KGHSH, CDR2 LQKENI. As DNA, the CDR3 is TGTGCCAGCTCAGCGACACAGGGGGAGACCCAGTACTTC. Its protein is CASSATQGETQYF.

This chain connects TRBV25-1 to TRBJ2-7, with D unclear. Germline CDR1 reads MGHDK; CDR2 reads SYGVNS. The CDR3 is made up of 14 amino acids. V gave up 5 bases and J gave up 6 bases, with 17 bases separating them. CDR3 DNA: TGTGCCAGCAGTCCCCCCCTGGGCGATGGCGAGCAGTACTTC. It encodes CASSPPLGDGEQYF.

This clone was found a few times. This rearrangement joins TRBV10-1 to TRBJ2-7, with TRBD2 matching 11 bases. The germline V gene encodes CDR1 WNHNN and CDR2 SYGVQD (reference sequence). J gave up 6 bases and V 10 bases, and 20 bases lay outside the gene matches. This CDR3 spans 17 amino acids. CDR3 residues: CAIQTSGTTPQRGEQYF. In DNA, the CDR3 is TGCGCCATCCAGACTAGCGGGACCACCCCACAAAGAGGCGAGCAGTACTTC.

The CDR3 here is CAISETTGLYGYTF. The DNA of the CDR3 is TGTGCCATCAGTGAGACGACAGGGCTTTATGGCTACACCTTC. The chain carries TRBV10-3 and TRBJ1-2; 7 nucleotides align to TRBD1. The J segment lost 5 bases and the V segment lost 2 bases, leaving 5 bases of the junction unmatched. CDR1 and CDR2 from the germline V gene are ENHRY and SYGVKD. The CDR3 runs to 14 residues.

This sequence joins TRBV28 and TRBJ1-2; D ambiguous. The V gene lost 2 bases and the J gene lost 2 bases, with 12 bases spanning the gap. Germline V gene lookup returns CDR1 MDHEN and CDR2 SYDVKM. The CDR3 extends over 15 amino acids. The CDR3 sequence: CASSLLWAGNYGYTF. The CDR3 coding sequence is TGTGCCAGCAGTTTACTTTGGGCGGGAAACTATGGCTACACCTTC.

The chain is built from TRBV5-5 and TRBJ1-1; 10 nucleotides agree with TRBD1. This CDR3 is built from 15 residues. Germline lookup yields CDR1 SGHKS and CDR2 YYEKEE (reference sequence). Trimming took 5 bases from V and 5 from J; bases not matched to a gene: 9. CDR3 in amino acids: CASRVGQGQITEAFF. CDR3 nucleotides: TGTGCCAGCAGGGTGGGACAGGGGCAGATTACTGAAGCTTTCTTT. Based on the CDR3 plus reference TRBV5-5 and TRBJ1-1, the full variable domain is DAGVTQSPTHLIKTRGQQVTLRCSPISGHKSVSWYQQVLGQGPQFIFQYYEKEERGRGNFPDRFSARQFPNYSSELNVNALLLGDSALYLCASRVGQGQITEAFFGQGTRLTVV.

The chain couples TRBV6-5 to TRBJ1-2; 8 nucleotides align to TRBD1. Trimming cost V 2 bases and J 4 bases; bases outside gene matches: 6. CDR1 is MNHEY, CDR2 SVGAGI, per germline. The CDR3 is 15 amino acids. DNA of the CDR3: TGTGCCAGCAGTTACAGGACAGGGACGTCCTATGGCTACACCTTC. This encodes CASSYRTGTSYGYTF.

The chain has TRBV11-2 and TRBJ1-2; no firm D call. V was cut by 4 bases and J by 5 bases, with 8 bases left in between. This CDR3 comprises 12 residues. CDR1 and CDR2 (germline): SGHAT, FQNNGV. The CDR3 DNA follows: TGTGCCAGCAGCTCCGAGGTTTATGGCTACACCTTC. Translation gives CASSSEVYGYTF.

This clone was recorded only once. CDR3 amino acids: CASSPWRTDTQYF. The CDR3 DNA sequence: TGTGCCAGCAGTCCCTGGCGCACAGATACGCAGTATTTT. This chain links TRBV27 with TRBJ2-3; no definite D call. CDR1 MNHEY and CDR2 SMNVEV come from the germline V gene (reference sequence). CDR3 length: 13 amino acids. Between the trimmed V and J ends, which lost 5 bases and 1 base, there was a span of 7 bases.

The chain links TRBV28 to TRBJ2-3, with 12 bases matching TRBD2. V trimming: 10 bases; J trimming: 5 bases; junction bases outside the gene matches: 10. Per germline, CDR1 MDHEN and CDR2 SYDVKM. This CDR3 region has 15 residues. The CDR3 region has the DNA TGTGCCACCAGAGACGGACTAGCGGGACGAGATACGCAGTATTTT. Its protein is CATRDGLAGRDTQYF. Filled out from reference TRBV28 and TRBJ2-3, the complete variable domain reads DVKVTQSSRYLVKRTGEKVFLECVQDMDHENMFWYRQDPGLGLRLIYFSYDVKMKEKGDIPEGYSVSREKKERFSLILESASTNQTSMYLCATRDGLAGRDTQYFGPGTRLTVL.

CDR3 amino acids: CASSLATENTEAFF. The DNA of the CDR3 is TGTGCCAGCAGCTTGGCAACAGAGAACACTGAAGCTTTCTTT. V gene TRBV5-4 combines with J gene TRBJ1-1; D is unresolved. Deletions cut 0 bases from V and 1 base from J, with 7 bases between. The CDR3 loop spans 14 amino acids. CDR1 is SGHNT, CDR2 YYREEE, per germline (reference sequence).

The rearrangement joins TRBV4-1 to TRBJ2-7, with 9 bases identical to TRBD1. V shed 0 bases and J 7 bases; nucleotides not matched to a gene: 16. The CDR3 runs 18 residues. CDR1 is MGHRA, CDR2 YSYEKL, per germline. CDR3 DNA sequence: TGCGCCAGCAGCCAAGATCCGAAAGAGGGACAGGGACCCTGGGAGCAGTACTTC. Encoded protein: CASSQDPKEGQGPWEQYF.

The rearrangement joins TRBV13 to TRBJ1-4; 8 nucleotides match TRBD1. Trimming removed 5 bases from V and 5 bases from J; junction bases left unmatched: 4. CDR1 and CDR2 from the germline V gene are PRHDT and FYEKMQ (reference sequence). The CDR3 is 14 residues long. CDR3 bases: TGTGCCAGCAGCGCCGGACAGGGAAATGAAAAACTGTTTTTT. This gives the protein CASSAGQGNEKLFF. Full variable domain (missing parts from reference TRBV13 and TRBJ1-4): AAGVIQSPRHLIKEKRETATLKCYPIPRHDTVYWYQQGPGQDPQFLISFYEKMQSDKGSIPDRFSAQQFSDYHSELNMSSLELGDSALYFCASSAGQGNEKLFFGSGTQLSVL.

This clone was counted between two and nine times. The V and J genes are TRBV28 and TRBJ2-7; TRBD1 aligns across 7 bases. Germline trimming cut 8 bases from V and 3 bases from J; bases unmatched to any gene: 13. CDR3 size: 15 residues. The V gene's germline CDR1 is MDHEN and CDR2 SYDVKM. CDR3 region: CASQTGTASFYEQYF. CDR3 sequence (DNA): TGTGCCAGCCAAACGGGGACAGCGTCGTTCTACGAGCAGTACTTC.

V is TRBV7-9 and J is TRBJ2-1; D unclear. The CDR3 contains 11 residues. Germline V gene lookup returns CDR1 SEHNR and CDR2 FQNEAQ (reference sequence). Trimming took off 10 bases at V and 5 bases at J, with 9 bases between the two ends. Written as DNA, the CDR3 is TGTGCCATCGATGAGGACAATGAGCAGTTCTTC. Translated, it gives CAIDEDNEQFF.

V gene TRBV24-1 combines with J gene TRBJ2-7, with D uncertain. CDR3 length: 15 amino acids. Per germline, CDR1 KGHDR and CDR2 SFDVKD. V lost 8 bases to trimming and J lost 3 bases, with 19 bases between them. CDR3 region: CATTNVIKAVYEQYF. CDR3 in DNA: TGTGCCACCACCAACGTCATAAAAGCCGTCTACGAGCAGTACTTC.

This clone is a singleton in its sample. The genes are TRBV28 and TRBJ2-1; a weak D match, TRBD2 (9 bases). The germline V gene encodes CDR1 MDHEN and CDR2 SYDVKM. This CDR3 has 17 amino acids. Trimming shortened V by 7 bases and J by 4 bases, and 23 bases separated the two germline ends. This CDR3 reads CASMSGGATSGYNEQFF. The CDR3 coding sequence is TGTGCCAGCATGTCAGGGGGCGCGACTAGCGGATACAATGAGCAGTTCTTC.

This chain links TRBV15 with TRBJ1-2; possibly TRBD1 for D (6 bases). The germline gives CDR1 LNHNV, CDR2 YYDKDF (reference sequence). Trimming stripped 3 bases from V and 8 bases from J, with 19 bases between. The CDR3 contains 15 residues. In DNA form, the CDR3 reads TGTGCCACCAGCAGGGGAACAGGGCGCCAGGAGGGCTACACCTTC. It yields the protein CATSRGTGRQEGYTF.

The gene calls are TRBV29-1 and TRBJ1-1; possibly TRBD1 for D (6 bases). V lost 8 bases and J lost 1, with 14 bases in between. CDR3 length equals 13 residues. CDR1 SQVTM and CDR2 ANQGSEA come from the germline V gene. The CDR3 DNA reads TGCAGCATTTACAGGGCTAGGAACACTGAAGCTTTCTTT. Translation gives CSIYRARNTEAFF.

This clone was counted once. The rearrangement links TRBV20-1 to TRBJ1-2; D is unresolved. The CDR3 is made up of 11 amino acids. V lost 0 bases and J lost 12, with 11 bases in between. The germline V gene encodes CDR1 DFQATT and CDR2 SNEGSKA (reference sequence). The CDR3 DNA reads TGCAGTGCTAGAGATCGGGATCTGCACACCTTC. Translating gives CSARDRDLHTF.